The clone carrying this T cell receptor beta chain was seen only once. The antigen is undetermined. V dropped 7 bases and J dropped 1 base, with 6 bases sitting between them. CDR1 and CDR2 (germline): MNHNY, SVGAGI (reference sequence). This CDR3 is built from 12 residues. These data come from a study of cytomegalovirus exposure and HLA in healthy donors. Study overall: The 95 to 150 validation repertoires, a later analysis reported, used the same platform as the approximately 670 first-cohort repertoires. Study observations and caveats: Among TCR beta chains, those listed as cytomegalovirus-associated numbered under 200. The authors confirmed in vitro that three CMV-associated chains were specific for CMV antigens.

The data were produced by immunoSEQ multiplex PCR, yet TCRdb's version contains in-frame clones alone and is incomplete. The sample lists approximately 160,000 clones, about 90% occurring once. The sample consisted of PBMCs. This receptor was obtained from a man aged 18-30 years in good health and CMV-seropositive. J is TRBJ2-3 and V is TRBV6-6; D is ambiguous. For the CDR3, the DNA is TGTGCCAGCAATCTAGGCACAGATACGCAGTATTTT. It encodes CASNLGTDTQYF.